Listed below are T cell receptor beta chains from one sample, sequenced in a study of T-cell memory formation after mild COVID-19. Using its own MiXCR run on the 5' RACE reads, TCRdb lists one record per CDR3 protein. The table has fewer than 140,000 distinct CDR3 sequences, 9.5% to 15% seen once. Sequenced sample: PBMCs or a T cell subset sorted from them (not recorded which). The receptors here all came from an adult woman who had mild COVID-19 (a few samples of this study predate the infection). Cell type and time point are not known. CDR3s include the opening cysteine and the closing phenylalanine or tryptophan. The D gene is left open where the match is weak. Where a row states a size, it is once, few, many or the class of an expanded clone; other rows omit it.

D: TRBD1; J: TRBJ2-7; V: TRBV7-6; size: few; CDR3: CASSPHSGQERFSLTYEQYF; DNA: TGTGCCAGCAGCCCACACTCCGGACAGGAGCGTTTTAGTCTAACCTACGAGCAGTACTTC
D: TRBD2; J: TRBJ2-7; V: TRBV7-9; size: -; CDR3: CASSAGGSGSTDYEQYF; DNA: TGTGCCAGCAGCGCGGGCGGTAGCGGGTCAACTGACTACGAGCAGTACTTC
D: -; J: TRBJ2-7; V: TRBV7-9; size: few; CDR3: CASSLAVGQSYEQYF; DNA: TGTGCCAGCAGCTTAGCCGTGGGGCAGTCCTACGAGCAGTACTTC
D: -; J: TRBJ2-7; V: TRBV27; size: -; CDR3: CASSPRDNGAYEQYF; DNA: TGTGCCAGCAGTCCTCGGGACAACGGGGCCTACGAGCAGTACTTC
D: TRBD2; J: TRBJ2-7; V: TRBV2; size: few; CDR3: CASSDLITSGSWYEQYF; DNA: TGTGCCAGCAGTGACCTCATAACTAGCGGGAGTTGGTACGAGCAGTACTTC
D: -; J: TRBJ1-4; V: TRBV4-1; size: -; CDR3: CASSQERGDEKLFF; DNA: TGCGCCAGCAGCCAAGAGAGAGGGGACGAAAAACTGTTTTTT
D: -; J: TRBJ2-2; V: TRBV5-5; size: many; CDR3: CASSPGHGELFF; DNA: TGTGCCAGCAGCCCTGGGCACGGGGAGCTGTTTTTT
D: -; J: TRBJ2-3; V: TRBV3-1; size: few; CDR3: CASSQGADTQYF; DNA: TGTGCCAGCAGCCAAGGGGCAGATACGCAGTATTTT
D: -; J: TRBJ2-1; V: TRBV4-1; size: few; CDR3: CASSPSTTPEFF; DNA: TGCGCCAGCAGCCCATCGACCACTCCTGAGTTCTTC
D: -; J: TRBJ2-1; V: TRBV19; size: -; CDR3: CASSIPSRGDNEQFF; DNA: TGTGCCAGTAGTATACCGAGCCGCGGGGACAATGAGCAGTTCTTC
D: TRBD2; J: TRBJ2-3; V: TRBV4-3; size: many; CDR3: CASSLSGKSTDTQYF; DNA: TGCGCCAGCAGCCTTAGCGGGAAGAGCACAGATACGCAGTATTTT